Presented here are 12 T cell receptor beta chains from one specimen sequenced in a study of blood T cell repertoires in COVID-19. The protocol was immunoSEQ multiplex PCR, while the TCRdb copy is restricted to in-frame clones and leaves out a portion. In the table there are about 370,000 clones, over 85% of which are singletons. Sequencing input: PBMCs or T cells enriched from blood (not recorded which). Every receptor here comes from a woman aged 25 to 39 who had recovered from COVID-19.

This chain uses TRBV4-2 with TRBJ2-3; D is perhaps TRBD1 (7 bases). Germline values: CDR1 LGHNA, CDR2 YNFKEQ. The CDR3 loop spans 15 amino acids. V was trimmed by 1 base and J by 6 bases, leaving 14 bases between them. The CDR3 DNA reads TGTGCCAGCAGCCAAGGACAGGGAGGAGTTGATACGCAGTATTTT. Translation: CASSQGQGGVDTQYF.

The gene calls are TRBV28 and TRBJ2-7, with 8 bases matching TRBD2. This CDR3 has 17 residues. V lost 2 bases to trimming and J lost 6 bases; unmatched junction nucleotides: 15. Germline loops: CDR1 MDHEN, CDR2 SYDVKM. The CDR3 DNA is TGTGCCAGCAGTTTAAGGGGCTGGGGTAGCGGGATAGGCGAGCAGTACTTC. Its translation: CASSLRGWGSGIGEQYF. Full variable domain (remainder filled in from reference TRBV28 and TRBJ2-7): DVKVTQSSRYLVKRTGEKVFLECVQDMDHENMFWYRQDPGLGLRLIYFSYDVKMKEKGDIPEGYSVSREKKERFSLILESASTNQTSMYLCASSLRGWGSGIGEQYFGPGTRLTVT.

V is TRBV6-5 and J is TRBJ1-1; 7 nucleotides agree with TRBD1. The CDR3 spans 14 residues. Germline CDR1 is MNHEY and CDR2 is SVGAGI. Trimming removed 4 bases from V and 3 bases from J; junction bases left unmatched: 5. CDR3: CASSLGGGDTEAFF. The CDR3 DNA is TGTGCCAGCAGTTTAGGGGGCGGAGACACTGAAGCTTTCTTT.

V is TRBV18 and J is TRBJ1-6; 7 bases are a match to TRBD1. CDR3 length equals 15 residues. The germline CDR1 and CDR2 sequences are KGHSH and LQKENI. Trimming took 3 bases from V and 6 from J; bases not matched to a gene: 5. CDR3 protein: CASSPRTGGNSPLHF. Written as DNA, the CDR3 is TGTGCCAGCTCACCGAGGACAGGAGGTAATTCACCCCTCCACTTT.

The chain uses TRBV6-5 and TRBJ1-5; D is possibly TRBD1 (5 bases). Per the germline V gene, CDR1 is MNHEY and CDR2 is SVGAGI. Trimming took 2 bases from V and 10 from J, leaving 12 bases between them. This CDR3 region has 13 residues. The CDR3 DNA sequence: TGTGCCAGCAGTTACGGGGCGGGGCGACCCCAGCATTTT. Protein: CASSYGAGRPQHF.

The rearrangement uses TRBV16 and TRBJ1-1, with no clear D. This CDR3 contains 14 residues. Trimming took 0 bases from V and 7 from J, leaving 12 bases between them. Germline V gene sequence: CDR1 KGHSY, CDR2 FQNENV. In DNA, the CDR3 is TGTGCCAGCAGCCAATCGGCGGGCTTCGGTGAAGCTTTCTTT. Translating it yields CASSQSAGFGEAFF.

The table lists this clone with a few counts. The V call is TRBV9, the J call TRBJ2-3, with 12 bases aligning to TRBD2. J gave up 0 bases and V 5 bases, and 1 base lay outside the gene matches. The CDR3 covers 15 residues. Germline V gene data show CDR1 as SGDLS and CDR2 as YYNGEE. The CDR3: CASRGLAGSTDTQYF. CDR3 nucleotides: TGTGCCAGCAGGGGACTAGCGGGCAGCACAGATACGCAGTATTTT.

This clone was seen a single time. The rearrangement joins TRBV6-2 or TRBV6-3 to TRBJ2-3; the match to TRBD1 covers 9 bases. Germline V CDR1 and CDR2: MNHEY, SVGEGT. The CDR3 spans 14 residues. With 3 bases clipped from V and 5 bases from J, the junction kept 3 bases outside the gene matches. In DNA form, the CDR3 reads TGTGCCAGCAGTTATTCGGACAGGGGAGATACGCAGTATTTT. It yields the protein CASSYSDRGDTQYF.

V usage is TRBV19 and J usage is TRBJ1-1; a weak D match, TRBD1 (5 bases). The CDR3 is 14 amino acids. CDR1 is LNHDA and CDR2 is SQIVND in the germline V gene (reference sequence). V shed 6 bases and J shed 1 base, with 12 bases lying between them. The CDR3 is CASRERDSNTEAFF. In DNA form, the CDR3 reads TGTGCCAGTAGAGAGAGGGACTCGAACACTGAAGCTTTCTTT.

This chain connects TRBV28 to TRBJ1-4, with D uncertain. V was pared by 1 base and J by 7 bases, with 13 bases between. Per germline, CDR1 MDHEN and CDR2 SYDVKM. The CDR3 runs to 15 residues. CDR3 DNA sequence: TGTGCCAGCAGTTTATCGGCCCAAGGCGGTGAAAAACTGTTTTTT. Translated: CASSLSAQGGEKLFF. Combining the CDR3 with reference TRBV28 and TRBJ1-4 gives the whole variable domain DVKVTQSSRYLVKRTGEKVFLECVQDMDHENMFWYRQDPGLGLRLIYFSYDVKMKEKGDIPEGYSVSREKKERFSLILESASTNQTSMYLCASSLSAQGGEKLFFGSGTQLSVL.

This rearrangement joins TRBV9 to TRBJ2-1; 11 nucleotides line up with TRBD2. The CDR3 is made up of 15 amino acids. J lost 3 bases, V lost 4 bases, and 3 bases had no gene match. Germline CDR1 is SGDLS and CDR2 is YYNGEE. In DNA form, the CDR3 reads TGTGCCAGCAGCCTCGGGACTAGCGGCTACAATGAGCAGTTCTTC. This translates into CASSLGTSGYNEQFF.

The table lists this clone with a few counts. The chain has TRBV7-9 and TRBJ2-1; D possibly corresponds to TRBD1 (5 bases). The CDR3 is 17 amino acids. Trimming removed 5 bases at V and 6 bases at J, with 23 bases between. Germline V gene sequence: CDR1 SEHNR, CDR2 FQNEAQ (reference sequence). The CDR3 DNA reads TGTGCCAGCAGCCCGGGTAAGAAAGGGGTATGGAGCAATGAGCAGTTCTTC. Residues: CASSPGKKGVWSNEQFF.